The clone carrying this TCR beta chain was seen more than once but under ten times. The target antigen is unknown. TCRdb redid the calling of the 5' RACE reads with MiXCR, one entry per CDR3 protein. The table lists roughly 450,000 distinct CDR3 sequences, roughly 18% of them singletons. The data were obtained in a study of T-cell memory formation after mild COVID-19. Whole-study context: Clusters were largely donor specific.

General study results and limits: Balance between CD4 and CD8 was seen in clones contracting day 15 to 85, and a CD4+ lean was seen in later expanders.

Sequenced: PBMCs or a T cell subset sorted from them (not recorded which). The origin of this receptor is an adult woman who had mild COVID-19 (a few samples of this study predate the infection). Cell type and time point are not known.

The CDR3 DNA reads as TGCGCCAGCAGCACGGGAGGGACAGTCGCCTACAATGAGCAGTTCTTC. Its translation is CASSTGGTVAYNEQFF. The chain uses TRBV5-1 and TRBJ2-1; D is perhaps TRBD2 (8 bases). There are 16 residues in the CDR3. Trimming left V 4 bases short and J 2 bases short, with 16 bases between. CDR1 and CDR2 (germline): SGHRS, YFSETQ.